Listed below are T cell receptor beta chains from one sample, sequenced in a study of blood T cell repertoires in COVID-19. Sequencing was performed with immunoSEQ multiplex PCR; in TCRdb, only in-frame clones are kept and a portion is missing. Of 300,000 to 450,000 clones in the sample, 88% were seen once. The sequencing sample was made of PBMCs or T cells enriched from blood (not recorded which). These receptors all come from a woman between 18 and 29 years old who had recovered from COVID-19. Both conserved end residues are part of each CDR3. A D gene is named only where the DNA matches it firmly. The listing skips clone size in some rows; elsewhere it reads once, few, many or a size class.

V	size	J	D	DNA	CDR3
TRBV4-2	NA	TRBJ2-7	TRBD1	TGTGCCAGCAGCCAAGACCGGGACAGGGAGCAGTACTTC	CASSQDRDREQYF
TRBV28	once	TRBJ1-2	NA	TGTGCCAGCACCCTGATGCCACGCTCAGGGAACTATGGCTACACCTTC	CASTLMPRSGNYGYTF
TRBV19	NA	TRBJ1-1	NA	TGTGCCAGTAGAAAGACAGAACTGAACACTGAAGCTTTCTTT	CASRKTELNTEAFF
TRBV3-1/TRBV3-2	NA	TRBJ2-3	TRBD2	TGTGCCAGCAGCCAAGAGTACGCGGGGGGGCCGACAGATACGCAGTATTTT	CASSQEYAGGPTDTQYF
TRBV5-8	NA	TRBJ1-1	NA	TGTGCCAGCAGCTTGGGACAGGACTTCCGCACTGAAGCTTTCTTT	CASSLGQDFRTEAFF
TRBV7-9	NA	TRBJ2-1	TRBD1	TGTGCCAGCAGCATACGACAGGGCCTATACAATGAGCAGTTCTTC	CASSIRQGLYNEQFF
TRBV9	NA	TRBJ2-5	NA	TGTGCCAGCGGGGCAGGGGATAAACAAGAGACCCAGTACTTC	CASGAGDKQETQYF
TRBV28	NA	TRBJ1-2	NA	TGTGCCAGCAGTTTCGAGACAGGAGGTGGCTACACCTTC	CASSFETGGGYTF
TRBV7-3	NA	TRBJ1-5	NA	TGTGCCAGCAGCTTAACCCACGGTCAGCCCCAGCATTTT	CASSLTHGQPQHF
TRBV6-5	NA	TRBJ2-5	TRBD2	TGTGCCAGCAGAGCGGGACTAGTGAGGGAGACCCAGTACTTC	CASRAGLVRETQYF
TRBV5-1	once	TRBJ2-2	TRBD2	TGCGCCAGTGGACCGGGGGGACGGAACACCGGGGAGCTGTTTTTT	CASGPGGRNTGELFF
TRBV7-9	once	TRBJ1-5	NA	TGTGCCAGCACCGGGGGGGGTAATCAGCCCCAGCATTTT	CASTGGGNQPQHF
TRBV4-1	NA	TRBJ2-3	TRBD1	TGCGCCAGCGCTTACACAGGGGTTTCCCCTACAGATACGCAGTATTTT	CASAYTGVSPTDTQYF
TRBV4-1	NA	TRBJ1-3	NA	TGCGCCAGCAGCCCAAACAGGTTCGACGCAGGAAACACCATATATTTT	CASSPNRFDAGNTIYF
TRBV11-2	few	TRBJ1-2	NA	TGTGCCAGCAGCTTTGGCGGAGGCAGCTATGGCTACACCTTC	CASSFGGGSYGYTF
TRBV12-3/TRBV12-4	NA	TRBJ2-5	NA	TGTGCCAGCAAGGTCGACAGCCAAGAGACCCAGTACTTC	CASKVDSQETQYF